Following are 21 T cell receptor beta chains from one sample sequenced in a study of neurological immune-mediated disorders. TCRdb re-called the 5' RACE reads with MiXCR, one entry per CDR3 protein. Of approximately 39,000 distinct CDR3 sequences in the sample, roughly 6.9% were seen once. Input material: CD4+ T cells from blood. These receptors were obtained from a man aged 50-59 years in good health.

This clonotype was detected many times. In DNA, the CDR3 is TGTGCCAGCAGTTACGACCGACGGCGGCAGTACTTC. Its translation is CASSYDRRRQYF. V gene TRBV6-5 combines with J gene TRBJ2-7; D is ambiguous. The CDR3 runs 12 residues. V shed 2 bases and J shed 9 bases, with 11 bases lying between them. Germline V CDR1 and CDR2: MNHEY, SVGAGI.

This clonotype was counted many times. This chain uses TRBV24-1 with TRBJ2-7; TRBD1 matches 7 bases. The V gene's germline CDR1 is KGHDR and CDR2 SFDVKD. Losses at the gene ends were 0 bases for V and 2 bases for J; bases not matched to a gene: 3. The CDR3 extends over 15 amino acids. The CDR3 sequence is CATSDLRDRAYEQYF. CDR3 nucleotide sequence: TGTGCCACCAGTGATTTGCGGGACAGAGCCTACGAGCAGTACTTC.

V is TRBV20-1 and J is TRBJ2-5; TRBD2 aligns across 9 bases. V dropped 5 bases and J dropped 4; count of bases not matched to a gene: 14. Per germline, CDR1 DFQATT and CDR2 SNEGSKA (reference sequence). This CDR3 comprises 16 residues. The CDR3 DNA sequence: TGCAGTGCTCCCGATCCCCGAGCGGGAGGAGGAGAGACCCAGTACTTC. Protein: CSAPDPRAGGGETQYF.

This clonotype appeared many times. V usage is TRBV20-1 and J usage is TRBJ2-6; D is uncertain. The CDR3 extends over 12 amino acids. The V and J ends lost 7 bases and 1 base respectively, with 5 bases between them. CDR1 is DFQATT and CDR2 is SNEGSKA in the germline V gene (reference sequence). The CDR3 here is CSVGSGANVLTF. DNA of the CDR3: TGCAGTGTAGGTTCTGGGGCCAACGTCCTGACTTTC.

This clonotype was seen at least ten times. CDR3 sequence: CASSLLQGYSGANVLTF. The CDR3 region has the DNA TGCGCCAGCAGCTTGCTGCAGGGGTACTCTGGGGCCAACGTCCTGACTTTC. The chain employs TRBV5-1 and TRBJ2-6, with a tentative D call TRBD1 (6 bases). CDR3 length: 17 amino acids. Per the germline V gene, CDR1 is SGHRS and CDR2 is YFSETQ. V was trimmed by 1 base and J by 0 bases, leaving 11 bases between them.

The table lists this clonotype with many counts. This sequence joins TRBV5-1 and TRBJ2-5; D might be TRBD1 (6 bases). The CDR3 spans 14 residues. CDR1 is SGHRS, CDR2 YFSETQ, per germline. Trimming cost V 3 bases and J 2 bases, with 11 bases left between them. The CDR3 nucleotides read TGCGCCAGCAGCTGGACAGACCCACAAGAGACCCAGTACTTC. It specifies CASSWTDPQETQYF.

This clonotype was detected many times. The V call is TRBV18, the J call TRBJ2-5; 7 positions agree with TRBD2. Trimming took 0 bases from V and 6 from J; bases not matched to a gene: 4. Germline values: CDR1 KGHSH, CDR2 LQKENI. CDR3 size: 14 residues. Here the CDR3 DNA reads TGTGCCAGCTCACCACCGCGGGGGATTAAGACCCAGTACTTC. Residues: CASSPPRGIKTQYF.

This clonotype has at least ten counts. V gene TRBV20-1 combines with J gene TRBJ2-1; D possibly corresponds to TRBD2 (5 bases). This CDR3 is 14 amino acids long. Trimming left V 5 bases short and J 0 bases short, with 11 bases between. CDR1 is DFQATT, CDR2 SNEGSKA, per germline (reference sequence). DNA for the CDR3: TGCAGTGCTGCGAGCGGTAGCTCCTACAATGAGCAGTTCTTC. Translated: CSAASGSSYNEQFF.

This clonotype was counted at least ten times. The rearrangement uses TRBV25-1 and TRBJ2-3, with D unresolved. There are 15 residues in the CDR3. Germline CDR1 and CDR2: MGHDK and SYGVNS. The V end was cut by 2 bases, the J end by 1 base, with 10 bases between. For the CDR3, the DNA is TGTGCCAGCAGTGAAACCTGGGGTGGCACAGATACGCAGTATTTT. It codes for CASSETWGGTDTQYF.

Many counts were recorded for this clonotype. The CDR3: CASSQGIFEAFF. In DNA form, the CDR3 reads TGTGCCAGCAGCCAGGGTATCTTTGAAGCTTTCTTT. The V call is TRBV3-1, the J call TRBJ1-1; D is undetermined. The ends were cut back, 3 bases at V and 7 bases at J, with 9 bases in the middle. CDR3 size: 12 residues. Germline lookup yields CDR1 LGHDT and CDR2 YNNKEL (reference sequence).

This clonotype was picked up a small number of times. The rearrangement links TRBV24-1 to TRBJ1-5; TRBD1 matches 11 bases. V lost 2 bases to trimming and J lost 5 bases; unmatched junction nucleotides: 4. Germline V lookup: CDR1 KGHDR, CDR2 SFDVKD. CDR3 length: 16 residues. CDR3 nucleotide sequence: TGTGCCACCAGTGATTCAGGACAGGGGGCGGATCAGCCCCAGCATTTT. Its protein product is CATSDSGQGADQPQHF.

This clonotype was recorded at least ten times. J is TRBJ2-2 and V is TRBV24-1, with 8 bases fitting TRBD1. This CDR3 comprises 13 residues. From germline, CDR1 is KGHDR and CDR2 SFDVKD. Trimming took 9 bases from V and 6 from J; bases not matched to a gene: 5. The CDR3 here is CATATGAAGELFF. CDR3 DNA sequence: TGTGCCACCGCGACAGGGGCGGCCGGGGAGCTGTTTTTT.

The chain joins TRBV5-1 to TRBJ2-3; TRBD2 agrees at 11 bases. J lost 3 bases, V lost 5 bases, and 23 bases had no gene match. The germline CDR1 and CDR2 sequences are SGHRS and YFSETQ. CDR3 length: 21 residues. The CDR3 nucleotides read TGCGCCAGCAGTTCTCAGAGGCTAGCGGGAGGAATCTCGGGGGGTACAGATACGCAGTATTTT. Encoded protein: CASSSQRLAGGISGGTDTQYF.

The CDR3 DNA reads TGCAGTGCACCCGTTCAGGGGGCGGGGGAGCAGTACTTC. The encoded protein is CSAPVQGAGEQYF. The chain has TRBV20-1 and TRBJ2-7; the match to TRBD1 covers 8 bases. Looked up from germline, CDR1 is DFQATT and CDR2 is SNEGSKA (reference sequence). The CDR3 is made up of 13 amino acids. With 6 bases clipped from V and 7 bases from J, the junction kept 11 bases outside the gene matches.

The rearrangement uses TRBV18 and TRBJ1-1; TRBD1 is a possible D gene (5 bases). The V and J ends lost 4 bases and 6 bases respectively, with 18 bases between them. Germline V gene lookup returns CDR1 KGHSH and CDR2 LQKENI. CDR3 length: 15 amino acids. CDR3 nucleotides: TGTGCCAGCTCACAAAGGGGTGCCAGCTATTCTGAAGCTTTCTTT. Translation gives CASSQRGASYSEAFF.

In this sample, this clonotype turned up many times. The chain joins TRBV3-1 to TRBJ2-2; D is unclear. CDR1 and CDR2 from the germline V gene are LGHDT and YNNKEL (reference sequence). The CDR3 runs 15 residues. Trimming pared 3 bases from V and 4 bases from J, leaving 12 bases between. DNA of the CDR3: TGTGCCAGCAGCCACGGCAGTGGGCGCACCGGGGAGCTGTTTTTT. Residues: CASSHGSGRTGELFF.

This clonotype occurred many times. This chain joins TRBV28 and TRBJ2-7; 7 nucleotides align to TRBD2. The CDR3 extends over 14 amino acids. Looked up from germline, CDR1 is MDHEN and CDR2 is SYDVKM. The ends lost 6 bases at V and 3 bases at J; junction bases unmatched: 8. CDR3 in amino acids: CASRLPGLSYEQYF. CDR3 nucleotide sequence: TGTGCCAGCAGGCTACCGGGACTAAGCTACGAGCAGTACTTC.

There are many counts of this clonotype. The rearrangement uses TRBV2 and TRBJ1-1; D unclear. Germline V gene lookup returns CDR1 SNHLY and CDR2 FYNNEI. V was pared by 2 bases and J by 1 base, with 8 bases between. The CDR3 has 14 amino acids. The CDR3: CASSETGRNTEAFF. The CDR3 region has the DNA TGTGCCAGCAGTGAAACGGGTAGGAACACTGAAGCTTTCTTT.

Many counts were recorded for this clonotype. This chain uses TRBV15 with TRBJ2-7, with 7 nucleotides matching TRBD1. J was trimmed by 6 bases and V by 1 base; bases with no gene match: 6. The germline CDR1 and CDR2 sequences are LNHNV and YYDKDF (reference sequence). The CDR3 sequence is 14 residues long. CDR3 nucleotide sequence: TGTGCCACCAGCAGAGGACAATCAGGGGGCGAGCAGTACTTC. Translation gives CATSRGQSGGEQYF.

This clonotype appeared many times. The CDR3, as DNA: TGCAGTGCTAGAGTCTCGACAGAACAAGAGACCCAGTACTTC. It specifies CSARVSTEQETQYF. The genes are TRBV20-1 and TRBJ2-5; TRBD1 might be the D (5 bases). The germline gives CDR1 DFQATT, CDR2 SNEGSKA (reference sequence). Trimming stripped 1 base from V and 2 bases from J, with 11 bases between. This CDR3 comprises 14 residues.

This clonotype occurred many times. The rearrangement uses TRBV7-2 and TRBJ2-1; TRBD2 matches 11 bases. Per germline, CDR1 SGHTA and CDR2 FQGNSA. With V trimmed by 1 base and J by 4 bases, 12 bases remained unmatched. CDR3 length: 19 residues. The CDR3 nucleotides read TGTGCCAGCAGCTTAGAGGGGCCCGGGACTAGCGGACAATACAATGAGCAGTTCTTC. It translates to CASSLEGPGTSGQYNEQFF.